This T cell receptor beta chain was identified in a study of shared clonotypes between healthy human individuals. Points from the study as a whole: Incomplete sequencing of sorted subsets was indicated by rarefaction despite large depth.

Naive CD8 cells lacked CD45RO and underwent positive selection for CCR7, leaving out terminally differentiated effector memory CD45RA+ cells. Evenly divided among several immunoSEQ plates was the genomic DNA of each subset. Produced via immunoSEQ multiplex PCR; TCRdb's table is partial and in-frame only. The sample shows hundreds of thousands of clones, 92% of them seen only once. The count of this clone is one. What it binds is unknown. Deletions cut 5 bases from V and 7 bases from J, with 21 bases between. The germline V gene encodes CDR1 MDHEN and CDR2 SYDVKM. CDR3 length equals 15 residues. This receptor was obtained from a man younger than 40 in good health. The chain links TRBV28 to TRBJ2-7; D ambiguous. Sample: naive CD8+ T cells sorted from blood. The DNA of the CDR3 is TGTGCCAGCAGTCCACCATCGGACCTCCTATTAGAGCAGTACTTC. Translated: CASSPPSDLLLEQYF.